Below are 25 T cell receptor beta chains sequenced from a single sample in a study of blood T cell repertoires in COVID-19. The protocol was immunoSEQ multiplex PCR, while the TCRdb copy is restricted to in-frame clones and leaves out a portion. The data contain a few hundred thousand clones, approximately 89% of them singletons. Material for sequencing was PBMCs or T cells enriched from blood (not recorded which). The receptors were sampled from a woman in her forties or fifties who had been exposed to COVID-19.

Comments on this clone: A read error may account for a junction end that differs from germline. The chain has TRBV9 and TRBJ1-5, with 8 positions matching TRBD1. The CDR3 is made up of 15 amino acids. Germline V gene data show CDR1 as SGDLS and CDR2 as YYNGEE. This CDR3 reads CASSVSAGGNQPQHF. The CDR3 DNA reads as TGTGCCAGCAGCGTTTCGGCAGGGGGCAACCAGCCCCAGCATTTT. The variable domain in full, completed from reference TRBV9 and TRBJ1-5, reads DSGVTQTPKHLITATGQRVTLRCSPRSGDLSVYWYQQSLDQGLQFLIQYYNGEERAKGNILERFSAQQFPDLHSELNLSSLELGDSALYFCASSVSAGGNQPQHFGDGTRLSIL.

This clone occurred once. V gene TRBV4-2 combines with J gene TRBJ1-1, with 7 bases matching TRBD1. Germline V gene sequence: CDR1 LGHNA, CDR2 YNFKEQ. This CDR3 comprises 16 residues. J lost 1 base, V lost 1 base, and 6 bases had no gene match. This CDR3 reads CASSQGKGAPNTEAFF. The DNA for the CDR3 is TGTGCCAGCAGCCAAGGTAAGGGGGCCCCGAACACTGAAGCTTTCTTT.

The rearrangement joins TRBV5-1 to TRBJ2-2; a weak D match, TRBD2 (5 bases). Per the germline V gene, CDR1 is SGHRS and CDR2 is YFSETQ. Trimming removed 3 bases from V and 8 bases from J, with 17 bases in between. The CDR3 length is 15 residues. The CDR3 loop reads CASSSRTGDEGELFF. The DNA of the CDR3 is TGCGCCAGCAGCTCAAGGACTGGAGATGAAGGGGAGCTGTTTTTT.

As for this clone: One junction end does not reproduce the germline sequence, and a read error may be involved. V usage is TRBV19 and J usage is TRBJ1-5; 9 bases align to TRBD1. The germline V gene has CDR1 LNHDA and CDR2 SQIVND (reference sequence). The CDR3 loop spans 17 amino acids. CDR3 region: CASSVDRGALGGQPQHF. CDR3 nucleotide sequence: TGTGCCAGTAGTGTAGACAGGGGGGCGTTGGGAGGACAGCCCCAGCATTTT.

V and J are TRBV5-1 and TRBJ2-5; 10 bases match TRBD2. Germline CDR1 and CDR2: SGHRS and YFSETQ. V shed 4 bases and J 4 bases; nucleotides not matched to a gene: 28. The CDR3 runs 22 residues. CDR3 in amino acids: CASSVPTDQGASTSGVGETQYF. The CDR3 nucleotides are TGCGCCAGCAGCGTCCCAACTGACCAGGGGGCGAGCACTAGCGGGGTTGGAGAGACCCAGTACTTC.

The chain recombines TRBV27 with TRBJ2-3, with D hard to call. The V end lost 4 bases, the J end lost 4 bases, and 24 bases lay between the germline ends. The CDR3 totals 18 residues. The germline V gene has CDR1 MNHEY and CDR2 SMNVEV (reference sequence). CDR3 sequence (DNA): TGTGCCAGCAGTTCCGTGACGGCGGCACACGAAATTCCAGATACGCAGTATTTT. Translated: CASSSVTAAHEIPDTQYF.

This chain joins TRBV2 and TRBJ1-6, with D hard to call. The germline V gene encodes CDR1 SNHLY and CDR2 FYNNEI. Trimming left V 0 bases short and J 9 bases short, with 12 bases between. The CDR3 extends over 15 amino acids. CDR3 DNA: TGTGCCAGCAGTGAAGCGCTGGGAGTTGGTTCACCCCTCCACTTT. Its translation is CASSEALGVGSPLHF.

A single count supports this clone. This chain connects TRBV27 to TRBJ1-5; D might be TRBD1 (6 bases). This CDR3 comprises 15 residues. Germline V gene data show CDR1 as MNHEY and CDR2 as SMNVEV (reference sequence). V was pared by 5 bases and J by 5 bases, with 16 bases between. The CDR3 here is CASSPYGGGDQPQHF. The CDR3 DNA follows: TGTGCCAGCAGTCCCTATGGGGGGGGCGATCAGCCCCAGCATTTT.

This chain uses TRBV6-1 with TRBJ2-6; D call uncertain. There are 16 residues in the CDR3. CDR1 and CDR2 (germline): MNHNS, SASEGT. Trimming pared 0 bases from V and 0 bases from J, leaving 6 bases between. The CDR3 DNA is TGTGCCAGCAGTGAAGCTCGGTTCTCTGGGGCCAACGTCCTGACTTTC. It is translated as CASSEARFSGANVLTF.

The V call is TRBV10-3, the J call TRBJ2-7, with D tentatively TRBD1 (6 bases). The germline V gene encodes CDR1 ENHRY and CDR2 SYGVKD. This CDR3 has 17 residues. Trimming removed 3 bases at V and 4 bases at J, with 22 bases between. The CDR3 loop reads CAISEHTVQGGRYEQYF. The CDR3 DNA is TGTGCCATCAGTGAACATACCGTACAGGGTGGTAGGTACGAGCAGTACTTC.

This clone has just one count. This rearrangement joins TRBV5-4 to TRBJ2-6, with 7 bases lining up with TRBD1. The CDR3 consists of 16 residues. The junction had 4 bases not matched to a gene; V was cut back by 4 bases and J by 0 bases. Germline values: CDR1 SGHNT, CDR2 YYREEE (reference sequence). The CDR3 DNA follows: TGTGCCAGCAGCCCTGGGACAGTCTCTGGGGCCAACGTCCTGACTTTC. Translating it yields CASSPGTVSGANVLTF.

This sequence joins TRBV2 and TRBJ1-4; the D is unclear. The V gene lost 4 bases and the J gene lost 0 bases, with 9 bases spanning the gap. The CDR3 covers 15 residues. Germline assignment: CDR1 SNHLY and CDR2 FYNNEI. For the CDR3, the DNA is TGTGCCAGCAGTGTGGAGATTGCAACTAATGAAAAACTGTTTTTT. Translation gives CASSVEIATNEKLFF.

CDR3: CASSSLQQGSEQFF. For the CDR3, the DNA is TGTGCCAGCAGTTCTCTTCAACAGGGTTCTGAGCAGTTCTTC. The genes are TRBV27 and TRBJ2-1, with D perhaps matching TRBD1 (6 bases). Germline CDR1 is MNHEY and CDR2 is SMNVEV (reference sequence). The CDR3 has 14 amino acids. The V end lost 4 bases, the J end lost 9 bases, and 16 bases lay between the germline ends.

This sequence joins TRBV11-2 and TRBJ1-1, with a weak D call TRBD1 (5 bases). This CDR3 comprises 14 residues. Per the germline V gene, CDR1 is SGHAT and CDR2 is FQNNGV. The germline V and J ends were trimmed by 9 bases and 0 bases, with 14 bases remaining between them. CDR3: CASREAGLNTEAFF. CDR3 DNA: TGTGCCAGTCGTGAGGCAGGGTTGAACACTGAAGCTTTCTTT.

The rearrangement joins TRBV18 to TRBJ1-1; 9 bases agree with TRBD1. J was trimmed by 3 bases and V by 5 bases; bases with no gene match: 4. The CDR3 sequence is 14 residues long. CDR1 is KGHSH, CDR2 LQKENI, per germline. The CDR3 DNA follows: TGTGCCAGCTCATTACGGACAGGGGACACTGAAGCTTTCTTT. This translates into CASSLRTGDTEAFF.

The chain employs TRBV6-1 and TRBJ1-5, with a tentative D call TRBD1 (5 bases). The CDR3 is 16 residues long. Trimming removed 1 base from V and 5 bases from J, with 15 bases in between. Germline V gene data show CDR1 as MNHNS and CDR2 as SASEGT. The CDR3 spells CASSEVFGGSHQPQHF. The CDR3 nucleotides are TGTGCCAGCAGTGAAGTCTTTGGGGGGAGCCATCAGCCCCAGCATTTT.

V is TRBV30 and J is TRBJ1-1; D possibly corresponds to TRBD1 (5 bases). Trimming took off 4 bases at V and 0 bases at J, with 15 bases between the two ends. CDR3 length equals 15 residues. Germline CDR1 GTSNPN, CDR2 SVGIG (reference sequence). CDR3 DNA sequence: TGTGCCTGGAAGGGGACGGAGGGGATGAACACTGAAGCTTTCTTT. Its translation is CAWKGTEGMNTEAFF.

The chain joins TRBV28 to TRBJ2-6; maybe TRBD2 (5 bases). Germline V gene data show CDR1 as MDHEN and CDR2 as SYDVKM. The CDR3 has 18 residues. With 4 bases removed from V and 0 bases from J, the gap between germline ends came to 16 bases. Here the CDR3 DNA reads TGTGCCAGCAGTTCGGTCCGGGGAGCAAGCTCTGGGGCCAACGTCCTGACTTTC. This sequence encodes CASSSVRGASSGANVLTF.

The V and J genes are TRBV7-9 and TRBJ1-1; D uncertain. Per the germline V gene, CDR1 is SEHNR and CDR2 is FQNEAQ (reference sequence). V was pared by 4 bases and J by 1 base, with 10 bases between. The CDR3 totals 14 residues. The CDR3 region has the DNA TGTGCCAGCAGCTCCGAGACAAAGAACACTGAAGCTTTCTTT. Translating gives CASSSETKNTEAFF.

The chain has TRBV21-1 and TRBJ2-1; the table's D call, TRBD1, has no DNA check behind it. TRBV21-1 counts as a pseudogene. This CDR3 has 16 amino acids. CDR3 sequence reads: CASSKTRQGLYNEQFF. The CDR3, as DNA: TGTGCCAGCAGCAAAACTAGACAGGGGCTTTACAATGAGCAGTTCTTC.

The genes are TRBV7-2 and TRBJ2-2; no clear D gene. The V and J ends lost 2 bases and 4 bases respectively, with 5 bases between them. CDR1 and CDR2 (germline): SGHTA, FQGNSA. The CDR3 runs 13 residues. Here the CDR3 DNA reads TGTGCCAGCAGCTTACCCAGCACCGGGGAGCTGTTTTTT. It translates to CASSLPSTGELFF.

The CDR3 is CASSSPRGQVTTKLFF. Written as DNA, the CDR3 is TGTGCCAGCAGCTCCCCCAGGGGACAGGTGACTACAAAACTGTTTTTT. The chain is built from TRBV7-9 and TRBJ1-4; TRBD1 matches at 8 bases. Trimming cost V 4 bases and J 10 bases; bases outside gene matches: 14. The CDR3 has 16 amino acids. Germline CDR1 and CDR2: SEHNR and FQNEAQ (reference sequence).

J is TRBJ2-3 and V is TRBV10-3; 9 bases are a match to TRBD1. V was clipped by 6 bases and J by 2 bases; unmatched bases: 6. CDR1 and CDR2 from the germline V gene are ENHRY and SYGVKD. The CDR3 runs 15 residues. The CDR3 nucleotides are TGTGCCATCAGGCAACAGGGGGCTGTCACAGATACGCAGTATTTT. Protein sequence: CAIRQQGAVTDTQYF.

This sequence joins TRBV12-3 or TRBV12-4 and TRBJ2-7; 8 bases fit TRBD2. Losses at the gene ends were 7 bases for V and 4 bases for J; bases not matched to a gene: 3. The CDR3 sequence is 12 residues long. The CDR3 loop reads CASIGRGYEQYF. The CDR3, as DNA: TGTGCCAGCATCGGGAGGGGTTACGAGCAGTACTTC.

Here the CDR3 reads CASSIHQGMEQYF. For the CDR3, the DNA is TGTGCCAGCTCAATACATCAGGGAATGGAGCAGTACTTC. The rearrangement joins TRBV18 to TRBJ2-7, with D perhaps matching TRBD1 (5 bases). V was cut by 5 bases and J by 7 bases, with 15 bases left in between. The CDR3 loop spans 13 amino acids. Per the germline V gene, CDR1 is KGHSH and CDR2 is LQKENI.